The 17 T cell receptor beta chains in this list originate from one sample, sequenced in a study of blood T cells in healthy people across ages. The authors ran a second PCR of 7 to 11 cycles using a sample-barcoded 5' primer and a J-beta primer mix. MiXCR, applied by TCRdb to the 5' RACE reads, yields one record per CDR3 protein. Found here are 710,000 or so distinct CDR3 sequences, roughly 32% of them singletons; the top ten hold less than 20%. The sample was blood. These receptors originate from a woman aged 80 or over in good health.

The CDR3 spells CSARDIQGSGYTF. The CDR3 DNA is TGCAGTGCTAGAGATATACAGGGGAGCGGCTACACCTTC. V is TRBV20-1 and J is TRBJ1-2, with 7 bases lining up with TRBD1. V shed 0 bases, J shed 8 bases, and the junction held 6 bases outside the gene matches. The CDR3 spans 13 residues. Germline V gives CDR1 DFQATT, CDR2 SNEGSKA (reference sequence).

The chain uses TRBV27 and TRBJ1-5; perhaps TRBD1 as D (5 bases). Germline-derived CDR1 and CDR2 are MNHEY and SMNVEV (reference sequence). Deletions cut 6 bases from V and 6 bases from J, with 15 bases between. This CDR3 is built from 14 residues. In DNA, the CDR3 is TGTGCCAGCAGGGGTGGCAGGGTTGGTCAGCCCCAGCATTTT. It is translated as CASRGGRVGQPQHF.

This clonotype has only a few counts. V gene TRBV25-1 combines with J gene TRBJ1-2, with TRBD1 as a possible D gene (5 bases). The V gene's germline CDR1 is MGHDK and CDR2 SYGVNS. V was pared by 4 bases and J by 6 bases, with 12 bases between. This CDR3 region has 13 residues. CDR3 loop: CASSVRDSDGYTF. The CDR3 DNA sequence: TGTGCCAGCAGTGTCAGGGATTCTGATGGCTACACCTTC.

The rearrangement uses TRBV7-2 and TRBJ2-3; 11 bases match TRBD2. Looked up from germline, CDR1 is SGHTA and CDR2 is FQGNSA. Germline trimming cut 2 bases from V and 6 bases from J; bases unmatched to any gene: 4. CDR3 length equals 15 residues. The CDR3 DNA reads as TGTGCCAGCAGCTTAACTAGCGGGAGACCGGATACGCAGTATTTT. Translated: CASSLTSGRPDTQYF.

This clonotype occurred many times. J is TRBJ2-7 and V is TRBV5-1; D is ambiguous. The V gene lost 0 bases and the J gene lost 3 bases, with 10 bases spanning the gap. This CDR3 spans 14 amino acids. Germline assignment: CDR1 SGHRS and CDR2 YFSETQ. The CDR3 sequence: CASSLEARVYEQYF. The CDR3 DNA reads as TGCGCCAGCAGCTTGGAGGCCAGAGTCTACGAGCAGTACTTC.

Concerning this clonotype: The junction shows a germline mismatch at one end, possibly a read error. J is TRBJ1-6 and V is TRBV6-6, with no clear D. This CDR3 is built from 13 residues. Germline V gene lookup returns CDR1 MNHNY and CDR2 SVGAGI (reference sequence). CDR3 bases: TGTGCCAGCAGACTTGAAAGTTATTCACCTCTCCACTTT. This translates into CASRLESYSPLHF.

This clonotype was seen many times. V is TRBV13 and J is TRBJ2-1, with a possible D match to TRBD1 (6 bases). Trimming took off 7 bases at V and 7 bases at J, with 14 bases between the two ends. The length of the CDR3 is 13 residues. CDR1 and CDR2 (germline): PRHDT, FYEKMQ (reference sequence). The CDR3 region has the DNA TGTGCCAGCACCCCATTGAGGGGGAATGAGCAGTTCTTC. This gives the protein CASTPLRGNEQFF. Complete variable domain (other parts from reference TRBV13 and TRBJ2-1): AAGVIQSPRHLIKEKRETATLKCYPIPRHDTVYWYQQGPGQDPQFLISFYEKMQSDKGSIPDRFSAQQFSDYHSELNMSSLELGDSALYFCASTPLRGNEQFFGPGTRLTVL.

This chain connects TRBV27 to TRBJ1-1; TRBD1 matches 8 bases. CDR1 is MNHEY, CDR2 SMNVEV, per germline (reference sequence). The V and J ends lost 5 bases and 7 bases, in that order; junction bases with no gene match: 15. The CDR3 consists of 16 residues. This chain's CDR3 is CASSPGQGALSGEAFF. CDR3 bases: TGTGCCAGCAGTCCCGGCCAGGGGGCGTTGTCGGGTGAAGCTTTCTTT.

This clonotype has at least ten counts. The chain uses TRBV3-1 and TRBJ2-1; a weak D match, TRBD1 (5 bases). Germline V gene sequence: CDR1 LGHDT, CDR2 YNNKEL (reference sequence). Trimming removed 1 base at V and 5 bases at J, with 12 bases between. The length of the CDR3 is 15 residues. CDR3 nucleotides: TGTGCCAGCAGCCAAGGAAGGGGAAGAAACAATGAGCAGTTCTTC. This gives the protein CASSQGRGRNNEQFF.

This clonotype appeared a few times. The genes are TRBV12-3 or TRBV12-4 and TRBJ2-7, with 12 bases aligning to TRBD2. The CDR3 extends over 15 amino acids. V was clipped by 7 bases and J by 4 bases; unmatched bases: 8. CDR3 DNA: TGTGCCAGCACCCTTCAGACTAGCGGGGGTTACGAGCAGTACTTC. It codes for CASTLQTSGGYEQYF.

The rearrangement joins TRBV5-1 to TRBJ2-7; TRBD1 matches 9 bases. This CDR3 has 15 amino acids. Trimming removed 3 bases from V and 2 bases from J; junction bases left unmatched: 6. CDR1 and CDR2 (germline): SGHRS, YFSETQ. DNA of the CDR3: TGCGCCAGCAGCTCAGGACAGGGGATGGCCTACGAGCAGTACTTC. It encodes CASSSGQGMAYEQYF.

Details on this clonotype: The junction differs from germline at one of its ends, possibly a read error. V and J are TRBV20-1 and TRBJ1-1; a weak D match, TRBD1 (5 bases). In germline, CDR1 is DFQATT, CDR2 SNEGSKA (reference sequence). CDR3 length equals 13 residues. CDR3 in amino acids: CSAGPAPDTKAFF. The DNA of the CDR3 is TGCAGTGCGGGGCCCGCACCGGACACTAAAGCTTTCTTT.

As regards this clonotype: Possible read error: a much larger clone is one base away. The gene calls are TRBV7-2 and TRBJ2-7; no definite D call. The CDR3 has 11 residues. Germline V gives CDR1 SGHTA, CDR2 FQGNSA. This chain's CDR3 is CAGSNPYEQYF. The CDR3 nucleotides are TGTGCCGGCAGCAACCCCTACGAGCAGTACTTC.

This clonotype has a handful of counts. Given a much more abundant clone one base away, this may be a read error. The gene calls are TRBV12-5 and TRBJ2-5; D might be TRBD2 (6 bases). V was clipped by 4 bases and J by 9 bases, with 15 bases between them. The CDR3 is 13 amino acids. Germline-derived CDR1 and CDR2 are LGHNT and FRNRAP. DNA of the CDR3: TGTGCTAGTGGTTCACTAACCTGGGAGGCCCAGTACTTC. This sequence encodes CASGSLTWEAQYF.

This clonotype was counted at least ten times. CDR3 protein: CASSLAMETQYF. The CDR3 region has the DNA TGCGCCAGCAGCTTGGCCATGGAGACCCAGTACTTC. The V call is TRBV5-1, the J call TRBJ2-5; D uncertain. The CDR3 sequence is 12 residues long. Germline V lookup: CDR1 SGHRS, CDR2 YFSETQ. The V end was cut by 0 bases, the J end by 5 bases, with 5 bases between.

V is TRBV9 and J is TRBJ2-5; a possible D gene is TRBD1 (6 bases). TRBJ2-7 matches the DNA end more closely, so the J call is doubtful. The germline V gene encodes CDR1 SGDLS and CDR2 YYNGEE. This CDR3 has 13 amino acids. CDR3 loop: CASSVARGYEQYF. DNA of the CDR3: TGTGCCAGCAGCGTAGCCAGGGGATACGAGCAGTACTTC.

V and J are TRBV20-1 and TRBJ2-7; 8 bases agree with TRBD2. This CDR3 comprises 14 residues. The V gene end was trimmed by 4 bases and the J gene end by 3 bases; junction bases not matched to a gene: 8. Germline V lookup: CDR1 DFQATT, CDR2 SNEGSKA (reference sequence). The CDR3 sequence: CSAIPPGRDYEQYF. In DNA, the CDR3 is TGCAGTGCTATCCCCCCCGGGAGGGACTACGAGCAGTACTTC.